Below are 15 T cell receptor beta chains sequenced from a single sample in a study of shared clonotypes between healthy human individuals. TCRdb's table, derived via immunoSEQ multiplex PCR, lists solely in-frame clones and lacks some. Of about 2.3 million clones listed, less than 95% are singletons. Material for sequencing was naive CD4+ T cells from PBMCs. Subset described: CD45RA+ positively selected. The receptors here all came from a man younger than 35 in good health. Some clones in this sample may be carry-over from other donors' samples.

The rearrangement joins TRBV5-4 to TRBJ2-5; weak D call: TRBD1 (6 bases). Trimming removed 1 base at V and 2 bases at J, with 12 bases between. Germline V lookup: CDR1 SGHNT, CDR2 YYREEE (reference sequence). The CDR3 sequence is 15 residues long. This CDR3 reads CASSLSQGLQETQYF. The CDR3 nucleotides are TGTGCCAGCAGCTTGAGTCAGGGGCTTCAAGAGACCCAGTACTTC.

The rearrangement uses TRBV9 and TRBJ1-5; D unresolved. The CDR3 is made up of 14 amino acids. The V end lost 3 bases, the J end lost 5 bases, and 12 bases lay between the germline ends. Germline V CDR1 and CDR2: SGDLS, YYNGEE. CDR3 loop: CASSAEGSDQPQHF. The CDR3 DNA sequence: TGTGCCAGCAGCGCAGAAGGATCCGATCAGCCCCAGCATTTT.

The chain is built from TRBV7-3 and TRBJ2-3, with 9 bases that match TRBD2. The CDR3 runs to 16 residues. The V segment lost 5 bases and the J segment 4 bases; nucleotides outside the gene matches: 10. CDR1 SGHTA and CDR2 FQGTGA come from the germline V gene. CDR3 residues: CASSPQSGRLADTQYF. The CDR3 coding sequence is TGTGCCAGCAGCCCCCAAAGCGGGAGGTTGGCAGATACGCAGTATTTT. The entire variable domain, with the rest obtained from reference TRBV7-3 and TRBJ2-3, is as follows: GAGVSQTPSNKVTEKGKYVELRCDPISGHTALYWYRQSLGQGPEFLIYFQGTGAADDSGLPNDRFFAVRPEGSVSTLKIQRTERGDSAVYLCASSPQSGRLADTQYFGPGTRLTVL.

The chain recombines TRBV28 with TRBJ1-3, with TRBD1 identical over 7 bases. CDR3 length: 16 residues. The germline V gene encodes CDR1 MDHEN and CDR2 SYDVKM. With V trimmed by 3 bases and J by 0 bases, 5 bases remained unmatched. The DNA for the CDR3 is TGTGCCAGCAGTTTCGGGGACAGTCGCTCTGGAAACACCATATATTTT. Protein sequence: CASSFGDSRSGNTIYF.

This chain uses TRBV6-1 with TRBJ2-5, with D possibly TRBD1 on 6 matching bases. V was trimmed by 4 bases and J by 4 bases, leaving 13 bases between them. The CDR3 runs 14 residues. Germline V gene sequence: CDR1 MNHNS, CDR2 SASEGT. This CDR3 is CASSAQRTAETQYF. CDR3 DNA sequence: TGTGCCAGCAGTGCCCAACGGACAGCAGAGACCCAGTACTTC.

This clone was found once. The sample has other DNA sequences that encode this CDR3 too. The rearrangement uses TRBV6-6 and TRBJ2-7; D might be TRBD2 (6 bases). The V and J ends lost 3 bases and 1 base respectively, with 10 bases between them. The CDR3 runs 14 residues. The germline CDR1 and CDR2 sequences are MNHNY and SVGAGI (reference sequence). The DNA of the CDR3 is TGTGCCAGCAGTTATTCCGGGAGTTCCTACGAGCAGTACTTC. Residues: CASSYSGSSYEQYF.

The chain uses TRBV7-3 and TRBJ2-1, with D perhaps matching TRBD2 (6 bases). The V end lost 5 bases, the J end lost 4 bases, and 18 bases lay between the germline ends. Germline V lookup: CDR1 SGHTA, CDR2 FQGTGA. CDR3 size: 16 residues. The CDR3 reads CASSPLGGVRYNEQFF. CDR3 nucleotides: TGTGCCAGCAGCCCCCTCGGAGGGGTACGTTACAATGAGCAGTTCTTC. The full variable domain, with the rest looked up from reference TRBV7-3 and TRBJ2-1, is GAGVSQTPSNKVTEKGKYVELRCDPISGHTALYWYRQSLGQGPEFLIYFQGTGAADDSGLPNDRFFAVRPEGSVSTLKIQRTERGDSAVYLCASSPLGGVRYNEQFFGPGTRLTVL.

A few counts support this clone. Other DNA sequences within the sample encode an identical CDR3. The rearrangement uses TRBV28 and TRBJ1-2; no reliable D call. The V and J ends lost 3 bases and 2 bases respectively, with 7 bases between them. Germline CDR1 is MDHEN and CDR2 is SYDVKM. The CDR3 loop spans 13 amino acids. The CDR3 here is CASSLNRNYGYTF. For the CDR3, the DNA is TGTGCCAGCAGTTTGAACAGAAACTATGGCTACACCTTC.

The chain couples TRBV19 to TRBJ2-7; D possibly corresponds to TRBD1 (5 bases). Germline V CDR1 and CDR2: LNHDA, SQIVND (reference sequence). The V end was cut by 5 bases, the J end by 1 base, with 9 bases between. The CDR3 contains 13 residues. The CDR3 coding sequence is TGTGCCAGTAGTTTACAGGATTCCTACGAGCAGTACTTC. Translation gives CASSLQDSYEQYF.

The V and J genes are TRBV14 and TRBJ2-7; a weak D match, TRBD1 (5 bases). CDR1 and CDR2 (germline): SGHDN, FVKESK. The CDR3 runs to 12 residues. V gave up 7 bases and J gave up 2 bases, with 9 bases separating them. Here the CDR3 reads CASKGETYEQYF. DNA of the CDR3: TGTGCCAGCAAAGGGGAAACCTACGAGCAGTACTTC. The full variable domain, rest sourced from reference TRBV14 and TRBJ2-7, is EAGVTQFPSHSVIEKGQTVTLRCDPISGHDNLYWYRRVMGKEIKFLLHFVKESKQDESGMPNNRFLAERTGGTYSTLKVQPAELEDSGVYFCASKGETYEQYFGPGTRLTVT.

This chain joins TRBV30 and TRBJ2-1, with D perhaps TRBD1 or TRBD2 (5 bases each). V was cut by 8 bases and J by 3 bases, with 17 bases left in between. The CDR3 loop spans 14 amino acids. Germline V CDR1 and CDR2: GTSNPN, SVGIG (reference sequence). The CDR3 loop is CAGTGLRGYNEQFF. As DNA, the CDR3 is TGTGCCGGGACGGGATTACGCGGCTACAATGAGCAGTTCTTC.

This chain joins TRBV19 and TRBJ2-1, with 7 bases that match TRBD1. This CDR3 has 15 amino acids. CDR1 and CDR2 (germline): LNHDA, SQIVND (reference sequence). After removal of 3 bases from V and 7 bases from J, the junction contained 9 bases not matched to a gene. The CDR3 loop is CASSITPGQLNEQFF. In DNA form, the CDR3 reads TGTGCCAGTAGTATCACCCCGGGACAGCTAAATGAGCAGTTCTTC.

A word on this clone: The same CDR3 arises from other DNA sequences in this sample as well. V and J are TRBV29-1 and TRBJ2-5, with TRBD1 identical over 7 bases. Germline V lookup: CDR1 SQVTM, CDR2 ANQGSEA. V lost 7 bases to trimming and J lost 3 bases; unmatched junction nucleotides: 5. This CDR3 has 12 amino acids. This CDR3 is CSARTGEETQYF. CDR3 sequence (DNA): TGCAGCGCCCGGACAGGAGAAGAGACCCAGTACTTC. Complete variable domain (other parts from reference TRBV29-1 and TRBJ2-5): SAVISQKPSRDICQRGTSLTIQCQVDSQVTMMFWYRQQPGQSLTLIATANQGSEATYESGFVIDKFPISRPNLTFSTLTVSNMSPEDSSIYLCSARTGEETQYFGPGTRLLVL.

The gene calls are TRBV7-2 and TRBJ2-2; no definite D call. Trimming removed 3 bases from V and 5 bases from J, with 7 bases in between. This CDR3 region has 13 residues. Germline V lookup: CDR1 SGHTA, CDR2 FQGNSA. This CDR3 reads CASSFDQTGELFF. DNA for the CDR3: TGTGCCAGCAGCTTTGACCAGACCGGGGAGCTGTTTTTT.

This sequence joins TRBV5-4 and TRBJ2-3; TRBD2 matches 14 bases. CDR3 length: 17 residues. V lost 4 bases to trimming and J lost 6 bases; unmatched junction nucleotides: 10. Germline assignment: CDR1 SGHNT and CDR2 YYREEE (reference sequence). Here the CDR3 DNA reads TGTGCCAGCAGCCCCAGACTAGCGGGAGGGCCCGGTGATACGCAGTATTTT. Translated: CASSPRLAGGPGDTQYF. The entire variable domain, with the rest obtained from reference TRBV5-4 and TRBJ2-3, is as follows: ETGVTQSPTHLIKTRGQQVTLRCSSQSGHNTVSWYQQALGQGPQFIFQYYREEENGRGNFPPRFSGLQFPNYSSELNVNALELDDSALYLCASSPRLAGGPGDTQYFGPGTRLTVL.